This T cell receptor (beta chain) originates from a study of CD8 T cells in ankylosing spondylitis. The study's findings and limits: Certain motif variants had earlier been reported in reactive arthritis synovial fluid and blood. Characteristic, it appeared, of ankylosing spondylitis blood was a TCR beta motif of seven or eight highly homologous variants. According to the report, clones linked to the disease were significantly enriched in matched synovial fluid samples taken from ankylosing spondylitis patients.

Each TCR beta library was made by quantitative 5'-RACE that incorporated molecular barcodes. TCRdb reprocessed the 5' RACE reads with MiXCR, giving one entry per CDR3 protein. The data hold roughly 230,000 distinct CDR3 sequences, with over 9.5% observed a single time. This clonotype was seen at least ten times. Its matching antigen is unknown. The CDR3 is 15 amino acids. CDR1 and CDR2 (germline): ENHRY, SYGVKD. V lost 4 bases to trimming and J lost 0 bases; unmatched junction nucleotides: 2. The V and J genes are TRBV10-3 and TRBJ2-3, with 9 positions matching TRBD2. This sequence originates from a male donor with ankylosing spondylitis or in good health (not recorded which). What was sequenced was blood, either unsorted or a sorted T cell fraction (not recorded which). Here the CDR3 reads CAISASGTSTDTQYF. The CDR3 nucleotides read TGTGCCATCAGTGCTAGCGGGACTAGCACAGATACGCAGTATTTT.